Below, 18 T cell receptor beta chains from the same sample are listed, as sequenced in a study of blood T cell repertoires in COVID-19. TCRdb's copy holds only in-frame clones and misses some; the assay was immunoSEQ multiplex PCR. The repertoire has just over 250,000 clones, around nine tenths of them found once; the top ten carry about 9.2%. Sequenced sample: peripheral blood. The receptors were sampled from a man between 35 and 55 years old who had recovered from COVID-19.

The chain couples TRBV11-2 to TRBJ2-7; 11 nucleotides match TRBD2. Germline V gene lookup returns CDR1 SGHAT and CDR2 FQNNGV. The V gene end was trimmed by 1 base and the J gene end by 0 bases; junction bases not matched to a gene: 5. This CDR3 region has 17 residues. CDR3 DNA sequence: TGTGCCAGCAGCTTAGTACTAGCGGGGGTGTTCTCCTACGAGCAGTACTTC. Amino acid sequence: CASSLVLAGVFSYEQYF.

This clone was seen a single time. This rearrangement joins TRBV5-6 to TRBJ2-7; TRBD2 matches 9 bases. The CDR3 covers 13 residues. V lost 5 bases to trimming and J lost 4 bases; unmatched junction nucleotides: 4. Per germline, CDR1 SGHDT and CDR2 YYEEEE. The CDR3 loop is CASRGTSRYEQYF. CDR3 coding DNA: TGTGCCAGCAGGGGGACTAGCAGATACGAGCAGTACTTC.

The chain couples TRBV6-1 to TRBJ2-5; possible D gene TRBD2, 6 bases. The CDR3 extends over 17 amino acids. CDR1 and CDR2 from the germline V gene are MNHNS and SASEGT. Trimming pared 2 bases from V and 5 bases from J, leaving 21 bases between. This CDR3 is CASSEMVRSVRGETQYF. In nucleotides, the CDR3 is TGTGCCAGCAGTGAAATGGTGAGGAGTGTCCGGGGGGAGACCCAGTACTTC.

This clone has just one count. The V call is TRBV3-1 (or the pseudogene TRBV3-2), the J call TRBJ2-7, with D possibly TRBD2 on 6 matching bases. V lost 3 bases, J lost 7 bases, and 16 bases lay in between. Per the germline V gene, CDR1 is LGHDT and CDR2 is YNNKEL (reference sequence). The CDR3 sequence is 14 residues long. The CDR3 here is CASSQGLPGSEQYF. The CDR3 nucleotides read TGTGCCAGCAGCCAGGGACTCCCCGGCTCAGAGCAGTACTTC.

This chain joins TRBV27 and TRBJ1-2, with D maybe TRBD1 (6 bases). Germline V gene data show CDR1 as MNHEY and CDR2 as SMNVEV (reference sequence). This CDR3 has 14 amino acids. The V gene lost 5 bases and the J gene lost 6 bases, with 16 bases spanning the gap. The CDR3 nucleotides read TGTGCCAGCAGTCTACAGGGTCATTCGCATGGCTACACCTTC. Translating it yields CASSLQGHSHGYTF.

This clone was observed a handful of times. This chain joins TRBV25-1 and TRBJ2-1; 7 bases align to TRBD2. CDR1 is MGHDK and CDR2 is SYGVNS in the germline V gene. With 8 bases clipped from V and 15 bases from J, the junction kept 10 bases outside the gene matches. CDR3 length equals 11 residues. The CDR3, as DNA: TGTGCCAGCGGTTTTAGGACTAGTCCGTTCTTC. Translating it yields CASGFRTSPFF. Full variable domain (missing parts from reference TRBV25-1 and TRBJ2-1): EADIYQTPRYLVIGTGKKITLECSQTMGHDKMYWYQQDPGMELHLIHYSYGVNSTEKGDLSSESTVSRIRTEHFPLTLESARPSHTSQYLCASGFRTSPFFGPGTRLTVL.

The table lists this clone with a count of one. The chain is built from TRBV7-3 and TRBJ2-7; 15 bases match TRBD2. The CDR3 extends over 15 amino acids. Looked up from germline, CDR1 is SGHTA and CDR2 is FQGTGA. The J segment lost 7 bases and the V segment lost 0 bases, leaving 1 base of the junction unmatched. CDR3 protein: CASSLTGLAGGEQYF. Here the CDR3 DNA reads TGTGCCAGCAGCTTAACAGGACTAGCGGGAGGGGAGCAGTACTTC.

This chain uses TRBV27 with TRBJ2-5; TRBD2 might be the D (6 bases). CDR1 and CDR2 from the germline V gene are MNHEY and SMNVEV (reference sequence). The V gene lost 8 bases and the J gene lost 8 bases, with 21 bases spanning the gap. The CDR3 length is 14 residues. As DNA, the CDR3 is TGTGCCAGCCGGGCGCGGGATGGGGTGGCCACCCAGTACTTC. It specifies CASRARDGVATQYF.

CDR3 DNA: TGTGCCAGTAGTCCGCACTCGTCTTGGGAGACTGAAAAACTGTTTTTT. It codes for CASSPHSSWETEKLFF. The J gene is TRBJ1-4, the V gene TRBV19; no reliable D call. V shed 5 bases and J shed 7 bases, with 20 bases lying between them. The germline CDR1 and CDR2 sequences are LNHDA and SQIVND (reference sequence). CDR3 size: 16 residues.

The chain combines TRBV7-9 with TRBJ2-3, with a weak D call TRBD1 (5 bases). This CDR3 is built from 15 residues. Per germline, CDR1 SEHNR and CDR2 FQNEAQ (reference sequence). Between the trimmed V and J ends, which lost 3 bases and 3 bases, there was a span of 13 bases. For the CDR3, the DNA is TGTGCCAGCAGCTTGGGCCTCCCAGGGACAGATACGCAGTATTTT. It is translated as CASSLGLPGTDTQYF.

The chain recombines TRBV7-2 with TRBJ1-2, with 7 bases aligning to TRBD1. Germline values: CDR1 SGHTA, CDR2 FQGNSA. The CDR3 length is 17 residues. V lost 5 bases, J lost 4 bases, and 16 bases stayed unmatched. The CDR3 spells CASSLERDRVYGYGYTF. For the CDR3, the DNA is TGTGCCAGCAGCCTAGAACGCGACAGGGTGTATGGCTATGGCTACACCTTC.

The rearrangement joins TRBV12-5 to TRBJ2-6, with 7 bases fitting TRBD2. Germline lookup yields CDR1 LGHNT and CDR2 FRNRAP. The CDR3 extends over 17 amino acids. V was clipped by 4 bases and J by 2 bases; unmatched bases: 8. This CDR3 is CASGSPRRGAGANVLTF. The CDR3, as DNA: TGTGCTAGTGGTTCCCCACGCCGGGGGGCTGGGGCCAACGTCCTGACTTTC.

The table lists this clone with a count of one. This sequence joins TRBV2 and TRBJ2-3, with TRBD2 matching over 8 bases. CDR3 size: 14 residues. Germline V gene sequence: CDR1 SNHLY, CDR2 FYNNEI. Germline trimming cut 4 bases from V and 8 bases from J; bases unmatched to any gene: 8. The CDR3 coding sequence is TGTGCCAGCAGTGGGGCGGGGGGTCTCCTTACGCAGTATTTT. It translates to CASSGAGGLLTQYF. The whole variable domain, remainder taken from reference TRBV2 and TRBJ2-3, is EPEVTQTPSHQVTQMGQEVILRCVPISNHLYFYWYRQILGQKVEFLVSFYNNEISEKSEIFDDQFSVERPDGSNFTLKIRSTKLEDSAMYFCASSGAGGLLTQYFGPGTRLTVL.

The chain is built from TRBV30 and TRBJ1-6, with D unclear. V lost 2 bases and J 9 bases, leaving 11 bases between the germline ends. The CDR3 extends over 13 amino acids. Germline V gene sequence: CDR1 GTSNPN, CDR2 SVGIG (reference sequence). CDR3 region: CAWSPSGSSPLHF. CDR3 sequence (DNA): TGTGCCTGGAGTCCGAGTGGGAGTTCACCCCTCCACTTT.

This chain connects TRBV13 to TRBJ2-7; maybe TRBD1 (6 bases). This CDR3 spans 15 amino acids. The germline gives CDR1 PRHDT, CDR2 FYEKMQ (reference sequence). V was shortened by 5 bases and J by 5 bases, with 19 bases between the two germline ends. CDR3 nucleotides: TGTGCCAGCAGCGCGGAGGATAGGGGGAGACACGAGCAGTACTTC. Translating gives CASSAEDRGRHEQYF.

The V call is TRBV4-3, the J call TRBJ1-5; possibly TRBD1 for D (6 bases). The CDR3 has 14 residues. V lost 2 bases, J lost 8 bases, and 13 bases lay in between. Germline CDR1 and CDR2: LGHNA and YSLEER. CDR3 in amino acids: CASSQYTGTEPQHF. The CDR3 region has the DNA TGCGCCAGCAGCCAATATACAGGGACGGAGCCCCAGCATTTT.

As DNA, the CDR3 is TGTGCCAGTAGTATAGTTCGGCGGGAGGGCCGGACAGATACGCAGTATTTT. Protein: CASSIVRREGRTDTQYF. This chain connects TRBV19 to TRBJ2-3; 9 bases are a match to TRBD2. CDR1 LNHDA and CDR2 SQIVND come from the germline V gene (reference sequence). The CDR3 is 17 residues long. V was pared by 1 base and J by 3 bases, with 8 bases of the junction left unmatched.

In DNA form, the CDR3 reads TGTGCCACCGGGAGCACAGATACGCAGTATTTT. Amino acid sequence: CATGSTDTQYF. The rearrangement uses TRBV7-9 and TRBJ2-3; D unresolved. Trimming took off 10 bases at V and 0 bases at J, with 5 bases between the two ends. There are 11 residues in the CDR3. CDR1 and CDR2 from the germline V gene are SEHNR and FQNEAQ (reference sequence). Full variable domain (outside the CDR3, taken from reference TRBV7-9 and TRBJ2-3): DTGVSQNPRHKITKRGQNVTFRCDPISEHNRLYWYRQTLGQGPEFLTYFQNEAQLEKSRLLSDRFSAERPKGSFSTLEIQRTEQGDSAMYLCATGSTDTQYFGPGTRLTVL.